This TCR beta chain is drawn from a study of T cell responses to AZD1222 COVID-19 vaccine. Concerning this clone itself: Antigen unknown.

Germline assignment: CDR1 SGHVS and CDR2 FNYEAQ. The CDR3 is made up of 16 amino acids. The V end was cut by 2 bases, the J end by 4 bases, with 16 bases between. Method: immunoSEQ multiplex PCR; TCRdb's copy keeps in-frame clones and lacks some. This sample carries 80,000 or so clones, nearly 90% of them seen once, and the ten largest clones take approximately 1.5%. General study points: Only a handful of individuals given AZD1222 were seropositive at baseline. It was only after the peak T cell response that any repertoires were sampled. Donors were largely white British and mainly female; clonal diversity was possibly underestimated.

The TCR comes from an adult in good health. Here the sequenced sample was peripheral blood, taken on day 0 of AZD1222 vaccination. This chain joins TRBV7-6 and TRBJ2-3; maybe TRBD2 (6 bases). CDR3 region: CASSLRRDGGPDTQYF. DNA of the CDR3: TGTGCCAGCAGCTTACGGCGGGACGGTGGTCCAGATACGCAGTATTTT.